The T cell receptor (beta chain) under discussion was sequenced for a study of T cell repertoires in cytomegalovirus infection. Study at large: CMV infection together with matching HLA type was indicated by public TCR beta signatures.

As for this clonotype: Its matching antigen is unknown.

Germline V gene lookup returns CDR1 ENHRY and CDR2 SYGVKD. V shed 8 bases and J 5 bases; nucleotides not matched to a gene: 7. The CDR3 runs to 13 residues. Study-wide results and caveats: Clonotypes of TCR beta that were HLA-C-restricted and CMV-specific dominated the ex vivo response. Identification of carriers of CMV plus the relevant HLA was achieved through cumulative public TCR beta family frequency.

TCRdb reprocessed the reads with MiXCR, giving one entry per CDR3 protein. The repertoire holds some 500,000 distinct CDR3 sequences, with roughly a third as singletons. The chain combines TRBV10-3 with TRBJ2-3; 7 bases are shared with TRBD2. This clonotype was obtained from a human donor in good health (CMV status not recorded). Some clones in this sample may be carry-over from other donors' samples. Sample: cultured PBMCs, taken from culture after CMV antigen stimulation. The CDR3 protein is CAIGVRELDTQYF. The CDR3, as DNA: TGTGCCATCGGGGTGCGGGAGCTAGATACGCAGTATTTT.